This entry lists 27 T cell receptor beta chains sequenced from one sample in a study of blood T cell repertoires in COVID-19 (TCRdb year 2020). The library came from the immunoSEQ multiplex PCR assay. TCRdb retrieved this table from immuneACCESS and kept in-frame rearrangements only. Not all clones are present; in checked studies, unresolved V genes account for under half, and no reason is known for the remainder. Across this sample there are more than 80,000 clones, with 86% seen only once. The top ten hold under 8.5% of the sample. Sequences were obtained from peripheral blood. The receptors stem from a man in his fifties or sixties with active COVID-19.

J is TRBJ2-1 and V is TRBV3-1 (or the pseudogene TRBV3-2); 12 nucleotides line up with TRBD2. Germline V gives CDR1 LGHDT, CDR2 YNNKEL (reference sequence). V was clipped by 1 base and J by 2 bases; unmatched bases: 0. CDR3 length: 16 residues. In DNA, the CDR3 is TGTGCCAGCAGCCAAGGACTAGCGGGGGCCTACAATGAGCAGTTCTTC. The encoded protein is CASSQGLAGAYNEQFF.

This chain links TRBV2 with TRBJ1-6, with 8 nucleotides matching TRBD1. Germline V CDR1 and CDR2: SNHLY, FYNNEI. The CDR3 runs to 15 residues. V gave up 4 bases and J gave up 7 bases; unmatched junction bases: 6. CDR3 residues: CASSVDTGGNSPLHF. The DNA for the CDR3 is TGTGCCAGCAGTGTTGACACAGGGGGAAATTCACCCCTCCACTTT.

The chain recombines TRBV5-1 with TRBJ1-1, with D perhaps TRBD1 (6 bases). The CDR3 contains 15 residues. Per germline, CDR1 SGHRS and CDR2 YFSETQ. The V gene lost 4 bases and the J gene lost 1 base, with 14 bases spanning the gap. CDR3 residues: CASSPPRDKNTEAFF. CDR3 nucleotides: TGCGCCAGCAGCCCCCCCCGGGACAAGAACACTGAAGCTTTCTTT.

The V and J genes are TRBV19 and TRBJ2-3; TRBD1 aligns across 7 bases. Losses at the gene ends were 5 bases for V and 2 bases for J; bases not matched to a gene: 7. Germline V gene sequence: CDR1 LNHDA, CDR2 SQIVND (reference sequence). The CDR3 totals 15 residues. The CDR3 DNA is TGTGCCAGTAGTCTTGGACAGGCGACCACAGATACGCAGTATTTT. Amino acid sequence: CASSLGQATTDTQYF.

This chain joins TRBV2 and TRBJ2-2; 7 positions agree with TRBD2. Trimming at V came to 4 bases and at J to 6 bases, leaving 8 bases not matched to a gene. This CDR3 region has 15 residues. Germline CDR1 and CDR2: SNHLY and FYNNEI. CDR3 DNA: TGTGCCAGCAGTGGCTGGACTAGTAGGTCCGGGGAGCTGTTTTTT. This sequence encodes CASSGWTSRSGELFF.

V gene TRBV25-1 combines with J gene TRBJ2-2; 8 bases are shared with TRBD1. Trimming cost V 2 bases and J 3 bases; bases outside gene matches: 5. CDR1 MGHDK and CDR2 SYGVNS come from the germline V gene. The CDR3 totals 16 residues. The CDR3 DNA reads TGTGCCAGCAGTGAAGGATCAGGGGGCTACACCGGGGAGCTGTTTTTT. Its translation: CASSEGSGGYTGELFF.

Here the CDR3 reads CASSPGASQMYRNEQFF. The DNA for the CDR3 is TGTGCCAGCAGTCCCGGTGCTAGCCAAATGTATCGGAATGAGCAGTTCTTC. This chain links TRBV7-2 with TRBJ2-1, with a weak D call TRBD2 (5 bases). Deletions cut 6 bases from V and 7 bases from J, with 25 bases between. Germline CDR1 is SGHTA and CDR2 is FQGNSA. The CDR3 contains 17 residues.

The rearrangement links TRBV6-5 to TRBJ1-1, with 8 bases matching TRBD1. The V and J ends lost 6 bases and 1 base, in that order; junction bases with no gene match: 7. In germline, CDR1 is MNHEY, CDR2 SVGAGI. CDR3 size: 15 residues. The CDR3 here is CASRRTTGGNTEAFF. In DNA, the CDR3 is TGTGCCAGCAGGAGAACAACAGGGGGGAACACTGAAGCTTTCTTT.

The V call is TRBV11-2, the J call TRBJ2-5; TRBD1 might be the D (6 bases). This CDR3 has 15 amino acids. V was pared by 5 bases and J by 4 bases, with 17 bases between. Germline assignment: CDR1 SGHAT and CDR2 FQNNGV. The CDR3 is CASSPRGTRGETQYF. The CDR3 bases are TGTGCCAGCAGCCCTAGAGGGACCAGGGGAGAGACCCAGTACTTC. Filled out from reference TRBV11-2 and TRBJ2-5, the complete variable domain reads EAGVAQSPRYKIIEKRQSVAFWCNPISGHATLYWYQQILGQGPKLLIQFQNNGVVDDSQLPKDRFSAERLKGVDSTLKIQPAKLEDSAVYLCASSPRGTRGETQYFGPGTRLLVL.

The table lists this clone with a count of one. The rearrangement links TRBV18 to TRBJ1-1, with unresolved D. Germline V gene sequence: CDR1 KGHSH, CDR2 LQKENI. V was pared by 0 bases and J by 7 bases, with 15 bases between. The CDR3 has 15 amino acids. This chain's CDR3 is CASSPPGNQFFEAFF. The CDR3 coding sequence is TGTGCCAGCTCACCACCGGGCAATCAATTCTTTGAAGCTTTCTTT.

The V gene is TRBV7-2, the J gene TRBJ2-7; D may be TRBD1 (5 bases). The CDR3 length is 13 residues. The germline CDR1 and CDR2 sequences are SGHTA and FQGNSA. V shed 0 bases and J shed 6 bases, with 9 bases lying between them. In nucleotides, the CDR3 is TGTGCCAGCAGCTTAGCGGGGCTCGGCGAGCAGTACTTC. Its translation is CASSLAGLGEQYF.

This clone appeared a single time. This rearrangement joins TRBV5-6 to TRBJ1-1; TRBD1 might be the D (5 bases). Germline V gene lookup returns CDR1 SGHDT and CDR2 YYEEEE. V was trimmed by 6 bases and J by 0 bases, leaving 21 bases between them. The CDR3 spans 17 residues. CDR3 coding DNA: TGTGCCAGCACCCAAATTTCGGGGGGATGGGTGAACACTGAAGCTTTCTTT. It translates to CASTQISGGWVNTEAFF.

The chain joins TRBV4-3 to TRBJ1-2; 10 bases match TRBD1. This CDR3 is built from 17 residues. The V and J ends lost 0 bases and 4 bases, in that order; junction bases with no gene match: 8. Germline V gene data show CDR1 as LGHNA and CDR2 as YSLEER. The CDR3 loop reads CASSQDLPTGGVYGYTF. CDR3 nucleotide sequence: TGCGCCAGCAGCCAAGATCTCCCGACAGGGGGCGTCTATGGCTACACCTTC.

The V and J genes are TRBV5-4 and TRBJ2-1, with 7 bases lining up with TRBD1. The CDR3 sequence is 14 residues long. V lost 4 bases to trimming and J lost 8 bases; unmatched junction nucleotides: 9. Germline assignment: CDR1 SGHNT and CDR2 YYREEE (reference sequence). This CDR3 is CASSLRGGRDEQFF. CDR3 nucleotides: TGTGCCAGCAGCCTCCGAGGGGGCCGGGATGAGCAGTTCTTC.

The CDR3 sequence is CATPSDSTYEQYF. CDR3 nucleotide sequence: TGTGCCACCCCAAGCGATTCCACCTACGAGCAGTACTTC. The rearrangement joins TRBV19 to TRBJ2-7, with D hard to call. The CDR3 is 13 residues long. Germline-derived CDR1 and CDR2 are LNHDA and SQIVND (reference sequence). The ends were cut back, 10 bases at V and 2 bases at J, with 15 bases in the middle.

The chain couples TRBV7-2 to TRBJ2-7, with TRBD1 as a possible D gene (7 bases). V lost 4 bases, J lost 6 bases, and 13 bases lay in between. Germline CDR1 and CDR2: SGHTA and FQGNSA. This CDR3 spans 13 amino acids. DNA for the CDR3: TGTGCCAGCAGCTCGAATCAGGGGGGCGAGCAGTACTTC. Encoded protein: CASSSNQGGEQYF.

The chain is built from TRBV12-3 or TRBV12-4 and TRBJ1-5, with a possible D match to TRBD1 (5 bases). The CDR3 extends over 13 amino acids. V shed 3 bases and J shed 4 bases, with 7 bases lying between them. CDR3 residues: CASSLTENQPQHF. The CDR3, as DNA: TGTGCCAGCAGTTTGACAGAGAATCAGCCCCAGCATTTT.

The chain links TRBV28 to TRBJ1-3, with D possibly TRBD1 on 5 matching bases. V lost 5 bases to trimming and J lost 3 bases, with 8 bases between them. This CDR3 region has 13 residues. CDR1 is MDHEN and CDR2 is SYDVKM in the germline V gene. The CDR3 coding sequence is TGTGCCAGCAGTACAGGATTTGGAAACACCATATATTTT. This sequence encodes CASSTGFGNTIYF. Full variable domain (rest looked up from reference TRBV28 and TRBJ1-3): DVKVTQSSRYLVKRTGEKVFLECVQDMDHENMFWYRQDPGLGLRLIYFSYDVKMKEKGDIPEGYSVSREKKERFSLILESASTNQTSMYLCASSTGFGNTIYFGEGSWLTVV.

The genes are TRBV30 and TRBJ1-4, with 8 bases matching TRBD1. Germline loops: CDR1 GTSNPN, CDR2 SVGIG (reference sequence). The length of the CDR3 is 13 residues. V trimming: 6 bases; J trimming: 5 bases; junction bases outside the gene matches: 5. The CDR3 DNA reads TGTGCCTGCCGACGGACAGGGAATGAAAAACTGTTTTTT. Protein product: CACRRTGNEKLFF.

V usage is TRBV27 and J usage is TRBJ2-7; D uncertain. CDR1 is MNHEY and CDR2 is SMNVEV in the germline V gene (reference sequence). The V end lost 5 bases, the J end lost 3 bases, and 17 bases lay between the germline ends. CDR3 length: 15 residues. CDR3 amino acids: CASSLSVLLNYEQYF. The CDR3 DNA reads TGTGCCAGCAGTCTGTCTGTCTTATTAAACTACGAGCAGTACTTC.

There are a few counts of this clone. The chain recombines TRBV6-1 with TRBJ1-2, with D uncertain. V was cut by 0 bases and J by 2 bases, with 7 bases left in between. The length of the CDR3 is 14 residues. Germline CDR1 reads MNHNS; CDR2 reads SASEGT. The DNA for the CDR3 is TGTGCCAGCAGTGAAGCCGCAGGCAACTATGGCTACACCTTC. Its protein is CASSEAAGNYGYTF.

The chain employs TRBV7-3 and TRBJ2-2; possibly TRBD1 for D (7 bases). CDR1 is SGHTA and CDR2 is FQGTGA in the germline V gene. The CDR3 runs to 14 residues. Trimming pared 5 bases from V and 6 bases from J, leaving 13 bases between. Written as DNA, the CDR3 is TGTGCCAGCAGCACAGGGGAGGTGGCCGGGGAGCTGTTTTTT. Translation gives CASSTGEVAGELFF.

The rearrangement links TRBV4-3 to TRBJ1-2, with D tentatively TRBD1 (5 bases). V gave up 0 bases and J gave up 6 bases, with 11 bases separating them. Germline values: CDR1 LGHNA, CDR2 YSLEER. The CDR3 sequence is 14 residues long. The CDR3 is CASSQDGGADGYTF. The CDR3 region has the DNA TGCGCCAGCAGCCAAGACGGAGGGGCGGATGGCTACACCTTC.

V is TRBV28 and J is TRBJ1-6; 7 positions agree with TRBD1. The CDR3 is made up of 15 amino acids. Germline CDR1 and CDR2: MDHEN and SYDVKM. With V trimmed by 6 bases and J by 10 bases, 12 bases remained unmatched. The CDR3 DNA reads as TGTGCCAGCAGGCCATCGGGACAGATAGTATCACCCCTCCACTTT. Translating gives CASRPSGQIVSPLHF. The complete variable domain, with remaining parts taken from reference TRBV28 and TRBJ1-6, reads DVKVTQSSRYLVKRTGEKVFLECVQDMDHENMFWYRQDPGLGLRLIYFSYDVKMKEKGDIPEGYSVSREKKERFSLILESASTNQTSMYLCASRPSGQIVSPLHFGNGTRLTVT.

This chain links TRBV27 with TRBJ1-2; D unresolved. The CDR3 length is 16 residues. The V gene's germline CDR1 is MNHEY and CDR2 SMNVEV (reference sequence). Between the trimmed V and J ends, which lost 0 bases and 6 bases, there was a span of 17 bases. CDR3 loop: CASSLSMRAQVDGYTF. In nucleotides, the CDR3 is TGTGCCAGCAGTTTATCGATGAGGGCGCAGGTTGATGGCTACACCTTC.

V usage is TRBV27 and J usage is TRBJ2-3, with D tentatively TRBD1 (5 bases). Trimming pared 7 bases from V and 0 bases from J, leaving 8 bases between. Germline-derived CDR1 and CDR2 are MNHEY and SMNVEV (reference sequence). CDR3 length: 13 residues. CDR3 DNA: TGTGCCAGCATGACAGCTAGCACAGATACGCAGTATTTT. Its translation is CASMTASTDTQYF.

The chain combines TRBV28 with TRBJ2-7; D is possibly TRBD1 (5 bases). Per the germline V gene, CDR1 is MDHEN and CDR2 is SYDVKM. V gave up 5 bases and J gave up 11 bases, with 25 bases separating them. The CDR3 is made up of 15 amino acids. CDR3 in DNA: TGTGCCAGCAGTCTTCCCGGCAGCTCCTCGTTAGGGGAGTACTTC. Its protein is CASSLPGSSSLGEYF.